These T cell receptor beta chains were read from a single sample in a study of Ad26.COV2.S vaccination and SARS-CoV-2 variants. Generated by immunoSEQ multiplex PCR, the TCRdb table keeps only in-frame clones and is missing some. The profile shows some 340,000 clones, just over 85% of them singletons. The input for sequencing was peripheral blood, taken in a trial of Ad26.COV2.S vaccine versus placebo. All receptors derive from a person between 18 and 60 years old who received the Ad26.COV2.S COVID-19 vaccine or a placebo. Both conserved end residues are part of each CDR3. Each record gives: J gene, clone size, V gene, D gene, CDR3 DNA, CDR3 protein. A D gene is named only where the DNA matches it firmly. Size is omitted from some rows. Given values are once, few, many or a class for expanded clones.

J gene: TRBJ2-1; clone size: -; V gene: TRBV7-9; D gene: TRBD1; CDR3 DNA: TGTGCCAGCAGCCTGGGGACAGCTGCCTCCTACAATGAGCAGTTCTTC; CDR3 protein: CASSLGTAASYNEQFF
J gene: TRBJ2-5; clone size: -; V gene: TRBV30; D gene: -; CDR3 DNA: TGTGCCTGGAGTGTAATAACAGTGGGAAAAGAGACCCAGTACTTC; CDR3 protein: CAWSVITVGKETQYF
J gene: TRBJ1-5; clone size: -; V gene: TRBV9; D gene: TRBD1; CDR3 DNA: TGTGCCAGCAGCGTGGGACAGACGGTGGGTCAGCCCCAGCATTTT; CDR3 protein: CASSVGQTVGQPQHF
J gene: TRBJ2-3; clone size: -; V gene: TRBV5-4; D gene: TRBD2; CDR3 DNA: TGTGCCAGCAGCCATGATCCAGCGGGGGGAGCAGATACGCAGTATTTT; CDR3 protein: CASSHDPAGGADTQYF
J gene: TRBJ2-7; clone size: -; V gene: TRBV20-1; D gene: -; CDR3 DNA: TGCAGTGGTTCCCAGAACTACGAGCAGTACTTC; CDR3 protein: CSGSQNYEQYF
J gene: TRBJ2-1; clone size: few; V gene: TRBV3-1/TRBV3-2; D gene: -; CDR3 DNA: TGTGCCAGCAGCCAGGCTGCAGCGCAGTTCTTC; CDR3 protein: CASSQAAAQFF
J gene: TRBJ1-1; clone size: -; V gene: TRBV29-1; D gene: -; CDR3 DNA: TGCAGCGTTCTAACAGGGAACACTGAAGCTTTCTTT; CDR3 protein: CSVLTGNTEAFF
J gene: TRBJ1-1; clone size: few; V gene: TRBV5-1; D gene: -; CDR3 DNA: TGCGCCAGCAGCTTGGTGGGCCAGGGCTCGGCTTTCTTT; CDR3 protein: CASSLVGQGSAFF
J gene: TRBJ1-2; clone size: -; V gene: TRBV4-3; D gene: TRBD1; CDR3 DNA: TGCGCCAGCCCCCTGGACAGGGGGAAGGAGGCCTATGGCTACACCTTC; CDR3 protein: CASPLDRGKEAYGYTF
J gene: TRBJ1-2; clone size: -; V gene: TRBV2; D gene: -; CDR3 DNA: TGTGCCGCCCCCGGTCCCAGGAACTATGGCTACACCTTC; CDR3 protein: CAAPGPRNYGYTF